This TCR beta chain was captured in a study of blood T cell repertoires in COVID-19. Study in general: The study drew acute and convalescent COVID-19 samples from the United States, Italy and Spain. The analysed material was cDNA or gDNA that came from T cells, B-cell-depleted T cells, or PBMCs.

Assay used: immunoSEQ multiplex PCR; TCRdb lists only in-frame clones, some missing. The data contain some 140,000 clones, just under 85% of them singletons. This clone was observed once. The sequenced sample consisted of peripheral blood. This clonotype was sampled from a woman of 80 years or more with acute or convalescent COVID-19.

This CDR3 is CASSPGTGPTETQYF. CDR3 nucleotides: TGTGCCAGCAGTCCCGGGACAGGGCCCACAGAGACCCAGTACTTC. This chain joins TRBV7-7 and TRBJ2-5; 9 bases fit TRBD1. Germline V gene lookup returns CDR1 SSHAT and CDR2 FNYEAQ (reference sequence). V shed 6 bases, J shed 4 bases, and the junction held 9 bases outside the gene matches. The CDR3 has 15 amino acids.